The sequence of this TCR beta chain was determined in a study of cytomegalovirus exposure and HLA in healthy donors. Trimming took 0 bases from V and 3 from J; bases not matched to a gene: 6. The CDR3 is made up of 16 amino acids. Germline CDR1 is SGDLS and CDR2 is YYNGEE. Findings of the study overall: Accounts indicate the classifier identified cytomegalovirus status with strong specificity and sensitivity. The study designated 150 to 200 TCR beta chains cytomegalovirus-associated. Further analysis was carried out later, and it showed several of the most significant clusters appearing linked to common viral pathogens. Testing in vitro showed a few CMV-associated chains specific for CMV antigens.

Details on this clone: Its target is unknown.

PCR primers comprised 60 Vbeta and 13 Jbeta primers. Measured with immunoSEQ multiplex PCR; TCRdb has only the in-frame clones, and not every one. The table lists about 150,000 clones, over 75% of them singletons. This clonotype was obtained from a woman in her forties in good health and CMV-seropositive. The source material was PBMCs. This chain uses TRBV9 with TRBJ2-7, with 10 bases identical to TRBD2. The CDR3 loop reads CASSVGSSGSHYEQYF. In DNA form, the CDR3 reads TGTGCCAGCAGCGTAGGATCTAGCGGGAGTCACTACGAGCAGTACTTC.